The present T cell receptor beta chain was sequenced within a study of CD8+CD57+ T cells in acquired aplastic anemia. For sequencing, patients were chosen who had shown expansion of CD8+CD57+ cells by flow cytometry. Study results and caveats: Under 35 was the count of CD8+ CDR3 sequences that patients shared with controls.

V lost 7 bases to trimming and J lost 0 bases, with 11 bases between them. CDR1 SGHTA and CDR2 FQGTGA come from the germline V gene. The CDR3 totals 14 residues. The study profiled TCR beta VDJ and CDR3 using genomic DNA as template. TCRdb used MiXCR to reprocess the reads, holding one entry per CDR3 protein. The repertoire consists of fewer than 250,000 distinct CDR3 sequences, with approximately 50% occurring once and the leading ten covering 7% to 10%. Regarding this clonotype: Its antigen is unknown.

This chain uses TRBV7-3 with TRBJ2-3, with D unclear. The sequenced sample was sorted CD4+, CD8+, or CD8+CD57+ T cells (not recorded which) from PBMCs. The receptor was isolated from a human donor with aplastic anemia. CDR3: CASNDFSSTDTQYF. The CDR3 region has the DNA TGTGCCAGCAATGACTTTTCTAGCACAGATACGCAGTATTTT. Filled out from reference TRBV7-3 and TRBJ2-3, the complete variable domain reads GAGVSQTPSNKVTEKGKYVELRCDPISGHTALYWYRQSLGQGPEFLIYFQGTGAADDSGLPNDRFFAVRPEGSVSTLKIQRTERGDSAVYLCASNDFSSTDTQYFGPGTRLTVL.